This T cell receptor beta chain was retrieved from a study of blood T cell repertoires in COVID-19. Study-wide context: COVID-19 samples from acute and convalescent phases originated in the United States, Italy and Spain. From T cells, B-cell-depleted T cells, or PBMCs came the material, which was cDNA or gDNA.

The repertoire was sequenced with immunoSEQ multiplex PCR; TCRdb's copy has only in-frame clones and lacks some. The sample includes 200,000 or so clones, about 86% of them seen just once. Ages ranged from about 18 to 90 years, with residence in under 25 US areas. Two consecutive negative NP/OP PCR tests, clearance, or resolved symptoms defined Cohort 3 recovery. The V end lost 4 bases, the J end lost 2 bases, and 6 bases lay between the germline ends. Germline V gene lookup returns CDR1 SGHNT and CDR2 YYREEE (reference sequence). The CDR3 contains 12 residues. This clonotype was obtained from a man between 40 and 49 years old who had recovered from COVID-19. The chain recombines TRBV5-4 with TRBJ1-2, with a possible D match to TRBD1 (5 bases). The material sequenced was PBMCs or T cells enriched from blood (not recorded which). CDR3 residues: CASSPGNYGYTF. CDR3 sequence (DNA): TGTGCCAGCAGCCCAGGGAACTATGGCTACACCTTC. Filled out from reference TRBV5-4 and TRBJ1-2, the complete variable domain reads ETGVTQSPTHLIKTRGQQVTLRCSSQSGHNTVSWYQQALGQGPQFIFQYYREEENGRGNFPPRFSGLQFPNYSSELNVNALELDDSALYLCASSPGNYGYTFGSGTRLTVV.